The present TCR beta chain was sequenced within a study of CD8 T cells in Susac syndrome. RNA in amounts of about 0.5 to 1 ug was reverse transcribed with random hexamers. Coverage of TCR beta CDR3 amplification by immunoSEQ multiplex PCR extended to 54 Vbeta and 13 Jbeta. TCRdb re-analysed the immunoSEQ multiplex PCR reads in MiXCR, keeping a single row per CDR3 protein. The table has approximately 150,000 distinct CDR3 sequences, approximately 93% seen once. V lost 0 bases and J lost 0, with 8 bases in between. This CDR3 region has 15 residues. This clonotype occurred a few times. The control participants were healthy donors, and these controls were matched with respect to both age and sex. Purification of the CD8+ and CD4+ T cells relied on negative isolation, and TEMRA cells underwent FACS enrichment.

The chain joins TRBV12-3 or TRBV12-4 to TRBJ1-1; weak D call: TRBD1 (5 bases). This clonotype was obtained from a human donor in good health. The sequencing input was CD4+ T cells from PBMCs. DNA for the CDR3: TGTGCCAGCAGTTTAGCCGGGACGGTGAACACTGAAGCTTTCTTT. Translated, it gives CASSLAGTVNTEAFF.